The 3 T cell receptor beta chains below all came from one sample that was sequenced in a study of blood T cell repertoires in COVID-19. The repertoire was sequenced with immunoSEQ multiplex PCR; TCRdb's copy has only in-frame clones and lacks some. The profile shows 35,000 or so clones, 85% to 95% of them singletons. Sequences were obtained from peripheral blood. All receptors derive from a man in his 60s with active or convalescent COVID-19.

This clone was seen more than once but under ten times. The V call is TRBV29-1, the J call TRBJ1-1; 7 positions agree with TRBD1. In germline, CDR1 is SQVTM, CDR2 ANQGSEA. V lost 5 bases to trimming and J lost 0 bases; unmatched junction nucleotides: 12. The length of the CDR3 is 16 residues. CDR3 protein: CSVTGGTVRLNTEAFF. The CDR3 nucleotides are TGCAGCGTTACTGGGGGGACAGTCCGCTTGAACACTGAAGCTTTCTTT.

CDR3: CASSSGQTERAFF. The CDR3 nucleotides read TGTGCCAGCAGCTCGGGACAGACCGAACGGGCTTTCTTT. The chain links TRBV7-2 to TRBJ1-1; 7 bases line up with TRBD1. The V gene's germline CDR1 is SGHTA and CDR2 FQGNSA. The CDR3 extends over 13 amino acids. Germline trimming cut 4 bases from V and 11 bases from J; bases unmatched to any gene: 10.

J is TRBJ2-4 and V is TRBV19; D is undetermined. V was clipped by 1 base and J by 5 bases, with 9 bases between them. This CDR3 comprises 14 residues. CDR1 is LNHDA, CDR2 SQIVND, per germline (reference sequence). Written as DNA, the CDR3 is TGTGCCAGTAGTATAGGGAACCGGGAAAACATTCAGTACTTC. Its protein product is CASSIGNRENIQYF.